This record covers a single TCR beta chain. Its antigen is undetermined. The germline gives CDR1 LNHDA, CDR2 SQIVND (reference sequence). This CDR3 is built from 14 residues. The V segment lost 1 base and the J segment 2 bases; nucleotides outside the gene matches: 2. Measured with immunoSEQ multiplex PCR; TCRdb has only the in-frame clones, and not every one. The sample has 100,000 or so clones; more than 75% are singletons. This specimen comes from a study of T cell responses to AZD1222 COVID-19 vaccine. General study results and limits: Samples come after the peak T cell response, not at day 14. Donor demographics were predominantly white British with a female majority; clonal diversity may be underestimated. At study baseline, merely a handful of AZD1222 recipients were seropositive.

The J gene is TRBJ2-7, the V gene TRBV19, with 7 bases fitting TRBD1. This material consisted of peripheral blood, taken on day 0 of AZD1222 vaccination. The source is an adult in good health. The CDR3 is CASSIGDRAYEQYF. DNA of the CDR3: TGTGCCAGTAGTATAGGGGACAGAGCCTACGAGCAGTACTTC.